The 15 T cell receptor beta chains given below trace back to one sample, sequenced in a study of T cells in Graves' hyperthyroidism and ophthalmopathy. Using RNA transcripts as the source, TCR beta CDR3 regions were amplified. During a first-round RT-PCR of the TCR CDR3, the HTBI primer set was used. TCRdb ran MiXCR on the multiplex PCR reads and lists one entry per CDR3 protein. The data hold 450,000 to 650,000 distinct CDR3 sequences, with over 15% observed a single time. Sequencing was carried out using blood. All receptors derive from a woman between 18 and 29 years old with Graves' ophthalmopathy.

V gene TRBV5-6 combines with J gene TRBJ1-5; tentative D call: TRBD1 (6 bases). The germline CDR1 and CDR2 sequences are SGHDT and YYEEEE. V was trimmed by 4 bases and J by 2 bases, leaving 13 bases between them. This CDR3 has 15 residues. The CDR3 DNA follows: TGTGCCAGCAGCCTGAAGGACAGAGGCAATCAGCCCCAGCATTTT. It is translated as CASSLKDRGNQPQHF.

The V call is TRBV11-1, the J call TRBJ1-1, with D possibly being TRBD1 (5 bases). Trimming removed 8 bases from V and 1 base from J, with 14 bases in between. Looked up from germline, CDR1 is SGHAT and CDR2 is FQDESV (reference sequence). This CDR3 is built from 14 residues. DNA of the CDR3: TGTGCCAGCGCGCGTCGGGGGTGGAACACTGAAGCTTTCTTT. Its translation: CASARRGWNTEAFF.

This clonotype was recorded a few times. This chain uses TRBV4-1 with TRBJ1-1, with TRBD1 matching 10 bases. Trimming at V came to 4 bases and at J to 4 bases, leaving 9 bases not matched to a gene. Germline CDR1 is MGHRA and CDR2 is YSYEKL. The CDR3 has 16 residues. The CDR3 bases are TGCGCCAGCAGCCTATCGGCGGGACAGGGGTTCACTGAAGCTTTCTTT. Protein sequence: CASSLSAGQGFTEAFF.

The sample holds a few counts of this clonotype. The CDR3 here is CASVRGARNTEAFF. CDR3 nucleotide sequence: TGTGCCAGTGTCCGAGGGGCGCGGAACACTGAAGCTTTCTTT. The chain is built from TRBV19 and TRBJ1-1; tentatively, D is TRBD1 (5 bases). V dropped 8 bases and J dropped 1 base, with 14 bases sitting between them. CDR1 is LNHDA, CDR2 SQIVND, per germline (reference sequence). This CDR3 spans 14 amino acids.

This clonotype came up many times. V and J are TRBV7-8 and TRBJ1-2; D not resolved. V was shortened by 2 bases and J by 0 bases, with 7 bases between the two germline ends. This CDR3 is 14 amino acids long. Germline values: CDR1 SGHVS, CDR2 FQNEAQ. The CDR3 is CASSLIKANYGYTF. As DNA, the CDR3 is TGTGCCAGCAGCTTAATTAAGGCTAACTATGGCTACACCTTC. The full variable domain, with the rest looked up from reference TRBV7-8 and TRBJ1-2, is GAGVSQSPRYKVAKRGQDVALRCDPISGHVSLFWYQQALGQGPEFLTYFQNEAQLDKSGLPSDRFFAERPEGSVSTLKIQRTQQEDSAVYLCASSLIKANYGYTFGSGTRLTVV.

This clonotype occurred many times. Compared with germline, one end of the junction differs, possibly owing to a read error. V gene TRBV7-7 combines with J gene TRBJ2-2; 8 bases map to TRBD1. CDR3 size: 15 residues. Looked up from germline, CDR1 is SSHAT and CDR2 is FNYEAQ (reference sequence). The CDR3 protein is CASSLRGLGTGELFF. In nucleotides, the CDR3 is TGTGCTAGCAGTCTCAGGGGGCTAGGCACCGGGGAGCTGTTTTTT.

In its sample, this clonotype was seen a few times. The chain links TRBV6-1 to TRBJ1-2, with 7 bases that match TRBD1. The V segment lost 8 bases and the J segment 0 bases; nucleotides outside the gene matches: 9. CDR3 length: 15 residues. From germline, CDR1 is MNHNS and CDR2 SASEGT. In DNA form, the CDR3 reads TGTGCCAGCTTTCCGGGCACAGGGGCTAACTATGGCTACACCTTC. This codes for CASFPGTGANYGYTF.

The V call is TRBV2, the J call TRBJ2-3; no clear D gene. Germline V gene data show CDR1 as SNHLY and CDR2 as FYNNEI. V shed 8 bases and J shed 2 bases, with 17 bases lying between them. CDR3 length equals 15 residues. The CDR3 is CASARRQTSTDTQYF. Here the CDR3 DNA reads TGTGCCAGCGCTCGACGCCAGACCTCCACAGATACGCAGTATTTT.

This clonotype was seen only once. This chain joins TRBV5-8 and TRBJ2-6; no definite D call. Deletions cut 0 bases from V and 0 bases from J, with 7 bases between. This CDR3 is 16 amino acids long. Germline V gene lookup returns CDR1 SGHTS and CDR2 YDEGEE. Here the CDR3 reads CASSLVYRSGANVLTF. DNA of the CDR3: TGTGCCAGCAGCTTGGTTTATCGCTCTGGGGCCAACGTCCTGACTTTC.

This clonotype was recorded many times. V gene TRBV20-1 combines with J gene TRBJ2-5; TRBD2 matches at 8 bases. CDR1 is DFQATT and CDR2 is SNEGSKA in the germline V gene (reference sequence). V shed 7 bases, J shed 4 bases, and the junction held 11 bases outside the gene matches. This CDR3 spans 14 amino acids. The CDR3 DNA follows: TGCAGTGGCGAGCCCCAGGCGGGGGGAGAGACCCAGTACTTC. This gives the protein CSGEPQAGGETQYF.

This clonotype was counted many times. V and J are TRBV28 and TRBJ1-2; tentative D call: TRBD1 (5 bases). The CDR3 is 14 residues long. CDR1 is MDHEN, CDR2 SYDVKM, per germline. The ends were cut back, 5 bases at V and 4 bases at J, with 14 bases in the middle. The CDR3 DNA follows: TGTGCCAGCAGTATGACCGGGACGGGCTATGGCTACACCTTC. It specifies CASSMTGTGYGYTF.

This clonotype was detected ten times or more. DNA of the CDR3: TGTGCCAGCAGCCAAGAGACAGGGAGTAATGAAAAACTGTTTTTT. It yields the protein CASSQETGSNEKLFF. The gene calls are TRBV7-8 and TRBJ1-4; 7 bases map to TRBD1. The CDR3 sequence is 15 residues long. The germline V gene encodes CDR1 SGHVS and CDR2 FQNEAQ. V gave up 5 bases and J gave up 4 bases; unmatched junction bases: 7.

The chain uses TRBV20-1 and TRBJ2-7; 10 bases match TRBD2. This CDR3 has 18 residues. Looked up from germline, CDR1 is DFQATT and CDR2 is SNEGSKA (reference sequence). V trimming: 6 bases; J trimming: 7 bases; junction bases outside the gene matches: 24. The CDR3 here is CSAIGTSDFWLNRGEQYF. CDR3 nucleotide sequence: TGCAGTGCCATCGGGACTAGCGACTTCTGGCTTAACAGGGGGGAGCAGTACTTC.

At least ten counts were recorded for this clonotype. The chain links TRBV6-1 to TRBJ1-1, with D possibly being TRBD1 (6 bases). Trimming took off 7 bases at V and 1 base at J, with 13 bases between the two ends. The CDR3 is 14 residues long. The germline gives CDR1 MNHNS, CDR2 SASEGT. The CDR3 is CASMPGVANTEAFF. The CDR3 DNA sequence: TGTGCCAGCATGCCAGGGGTCGCGAACACTGAAGCTTTCTTT.

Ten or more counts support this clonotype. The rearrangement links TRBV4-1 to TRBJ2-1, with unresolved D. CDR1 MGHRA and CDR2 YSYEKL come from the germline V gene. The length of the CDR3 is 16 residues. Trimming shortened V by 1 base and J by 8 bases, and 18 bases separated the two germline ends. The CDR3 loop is CASSQAVGARSDEQFF. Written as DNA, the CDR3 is TGCGCCAGCAGCCAAGCGGTCGGTGCTAGGTCCGATGAGCAGTTCTTC.